The T cell receptor beta chain under discussion was sequenced for a study of T cell responses to AZD1222 COVID-19 vaccine. The study, taken as a whole, reports: There were vaccine-associated CD4 TCRs across spike, dominant at 160-218 and 743-854. It was only after the peak T cell response that any repertoires were sampled. Following two doses of AZD1222, Spike-specific TCR breadth and depth rose.

Method: immunoSEQ multiplex PCR; TCRdb's copy keeps in-frame clones and lacks some. The sample lists 90,000 to 150,000 clones, roughly 87% occurring once. Germline loops: CDR1 KGHSH, CDR2 LQKENI. V dropped 3 bases and J dropped 9; count of bases not matched to a gene: 4. The CDR3 contains 12 residues. By proportion, this clone is medium-sized. Its cognate antigen is unknown. The sample here was peripheral blood, taken on day 0 of AZD1222 vaccination. The chain carries TRBV18 and TRBJ2-7; 8 nucleotides line up with TRBD1. The sequence was obtained from an adult in good health. The CDR3 here is CASSPRTGRQYF. For the CDR3, the DNA is TGTGCCAGCTCACCGAGGACAGGGCGGCAGTACTTC. Full variable domain (missing parts from reference TRBV18 and TRBJ2-7): NAGVMQNPRHLVRRRGQEARLRCSPMKGHSHVYWYRQLPEEGLKFMVYLQKENIIDESGMPKERFSAEFPKEGPSILRIQQVVRGDSAAYFCASSPRTGRQYFGPGTRLTVT.